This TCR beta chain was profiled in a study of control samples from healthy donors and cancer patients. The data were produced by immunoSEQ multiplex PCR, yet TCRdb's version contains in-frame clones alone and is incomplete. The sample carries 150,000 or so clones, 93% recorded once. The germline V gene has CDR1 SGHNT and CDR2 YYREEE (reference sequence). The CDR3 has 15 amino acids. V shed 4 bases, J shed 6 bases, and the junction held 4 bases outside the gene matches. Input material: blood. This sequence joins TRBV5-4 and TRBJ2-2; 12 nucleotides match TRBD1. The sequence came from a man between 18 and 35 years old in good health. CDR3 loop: CASSGGQGAPGELFF. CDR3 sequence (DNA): TGTGCCAGCAGCGGGGGACAGGGGGCCCCCGGGGAGCTGTTTTTT. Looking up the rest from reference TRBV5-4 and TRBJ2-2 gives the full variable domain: ETGVTQSPTHLIKTRGQQVTLRCSSQSGHNTVSWYQQALGQGPQFIFQYYREEENGRGNFPPRFSGLQFPNYSSELNVNALELDDSALYLCASSGGQGAPGELFFGEGSRLTVL.